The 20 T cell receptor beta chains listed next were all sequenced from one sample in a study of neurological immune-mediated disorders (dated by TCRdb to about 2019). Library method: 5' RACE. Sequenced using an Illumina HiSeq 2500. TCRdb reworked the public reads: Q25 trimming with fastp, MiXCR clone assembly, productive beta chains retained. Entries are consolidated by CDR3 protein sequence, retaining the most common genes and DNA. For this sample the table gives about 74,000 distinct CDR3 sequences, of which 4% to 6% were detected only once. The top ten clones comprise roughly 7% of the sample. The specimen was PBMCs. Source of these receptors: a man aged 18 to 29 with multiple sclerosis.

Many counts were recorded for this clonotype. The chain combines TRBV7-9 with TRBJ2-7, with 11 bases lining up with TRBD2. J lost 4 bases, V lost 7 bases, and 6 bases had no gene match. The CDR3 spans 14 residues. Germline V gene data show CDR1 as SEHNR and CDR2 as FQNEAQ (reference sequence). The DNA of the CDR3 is TGTGCCAGCATAACTAGCGGGGGCTATTACGAGCAGTACTTC. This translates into CASITSGGYYEQYF.

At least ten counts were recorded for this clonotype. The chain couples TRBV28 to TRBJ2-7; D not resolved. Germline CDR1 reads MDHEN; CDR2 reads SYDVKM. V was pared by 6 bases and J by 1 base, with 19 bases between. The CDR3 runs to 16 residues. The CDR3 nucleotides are TGTGCCAGCAGCCTAAGCCCCCGTGGTCTGTCCTACGAGCAGTACTTC. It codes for CASSLSPRGLSYEQYF.

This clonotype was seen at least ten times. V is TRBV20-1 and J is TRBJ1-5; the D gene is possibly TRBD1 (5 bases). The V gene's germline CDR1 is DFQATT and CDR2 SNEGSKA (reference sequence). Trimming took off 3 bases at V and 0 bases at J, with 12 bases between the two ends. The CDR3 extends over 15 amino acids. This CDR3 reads CSARVGGNSNQPQHF. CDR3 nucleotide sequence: TGCAGTGCTAGGGTTGGGGGAAATAGCAATCAGCCCCAGCATTTT.

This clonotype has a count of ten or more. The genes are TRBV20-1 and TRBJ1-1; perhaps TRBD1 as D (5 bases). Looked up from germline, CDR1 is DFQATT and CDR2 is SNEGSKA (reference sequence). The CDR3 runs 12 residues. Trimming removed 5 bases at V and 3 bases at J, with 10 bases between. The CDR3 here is CSARGRDTEAFF. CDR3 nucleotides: TGCAGTGCTCGGGGACGGGACACTGAAGCTTTCTTT.

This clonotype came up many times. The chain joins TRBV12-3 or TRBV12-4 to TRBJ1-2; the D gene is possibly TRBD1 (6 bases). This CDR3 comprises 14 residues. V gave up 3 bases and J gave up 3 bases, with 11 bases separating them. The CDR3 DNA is TGTGCCAGCAGTTTCCCGGGACACCACTATGGCTACACCTTC. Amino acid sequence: CASSFPGHHYGYTF.

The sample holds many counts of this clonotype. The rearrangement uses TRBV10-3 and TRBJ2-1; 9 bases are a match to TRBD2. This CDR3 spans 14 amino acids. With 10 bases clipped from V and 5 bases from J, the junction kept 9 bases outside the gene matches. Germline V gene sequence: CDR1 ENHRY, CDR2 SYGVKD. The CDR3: CASGIAGANNEQFF. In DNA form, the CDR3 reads TGTGCCAGCGGAATAGCGGGAGCGAACAATGAGCAGTTCTTC.

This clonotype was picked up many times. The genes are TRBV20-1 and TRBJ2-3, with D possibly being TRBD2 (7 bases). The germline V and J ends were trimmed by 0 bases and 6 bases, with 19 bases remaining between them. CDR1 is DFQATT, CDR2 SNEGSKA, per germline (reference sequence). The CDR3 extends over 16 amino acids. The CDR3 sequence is CSARDRLGGGSDTQYF. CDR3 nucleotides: TGCAGTGCTAGAGATCGATTGGGGGGGGGCTCGGATACGCAGTATTTT.

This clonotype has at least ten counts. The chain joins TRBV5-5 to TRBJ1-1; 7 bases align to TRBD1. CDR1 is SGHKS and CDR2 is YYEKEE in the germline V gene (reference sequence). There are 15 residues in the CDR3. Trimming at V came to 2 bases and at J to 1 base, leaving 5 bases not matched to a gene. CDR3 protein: CASSLQGQTNTEAFF. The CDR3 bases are TGTGCCAGCAGCTTACAGGGACAGACGAACACTGAAGCTTTCTTT. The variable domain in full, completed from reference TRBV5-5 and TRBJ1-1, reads DAGVTQSPTHLIKTRGQQVTLRCSPISGHKSVSWYQQVLGQGPQFIFQYYEKEERGRGNFPDRFSARQFPNYSSELNVNALLLGDSALYLCASSLQGQTNTEAFFGQGTRLTVV.

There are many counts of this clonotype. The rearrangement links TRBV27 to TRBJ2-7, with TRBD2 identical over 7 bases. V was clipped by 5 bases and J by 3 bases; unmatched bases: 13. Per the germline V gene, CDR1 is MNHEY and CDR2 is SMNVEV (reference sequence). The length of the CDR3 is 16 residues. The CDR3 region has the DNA TGTGCCAGCAGTAAAAGACTAGCCACTATTGACTACGAGCAGTACTTC. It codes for CASSKRLATIDYEQYF.

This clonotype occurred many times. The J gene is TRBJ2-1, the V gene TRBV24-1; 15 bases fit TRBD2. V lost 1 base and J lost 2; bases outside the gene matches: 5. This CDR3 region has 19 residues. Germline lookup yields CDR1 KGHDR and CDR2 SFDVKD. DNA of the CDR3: TGTGCCACCAGTGATTTACGGACTAGCGGGAGGGCCGCCTACAATGAGCAGTTCTTC. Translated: CATSDLRTSGRAAYNEQFF.

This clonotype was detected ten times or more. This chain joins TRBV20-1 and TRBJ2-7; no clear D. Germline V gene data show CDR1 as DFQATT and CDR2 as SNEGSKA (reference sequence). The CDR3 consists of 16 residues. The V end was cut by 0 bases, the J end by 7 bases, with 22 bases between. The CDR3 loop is CSARDRKAHRRGEQYF. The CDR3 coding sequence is TGCAGTGCTAGAGATCGAAAGGCCCACCGGCGTGGGGAGCAGTACTTC.

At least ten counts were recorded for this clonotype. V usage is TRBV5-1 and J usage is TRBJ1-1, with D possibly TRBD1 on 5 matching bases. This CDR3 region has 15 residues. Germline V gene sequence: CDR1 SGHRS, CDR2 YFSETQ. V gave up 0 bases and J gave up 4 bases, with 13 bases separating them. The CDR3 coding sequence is TGCGCCAGCAGCTTGGCCCCCCAGGGAGCCACTGAAGCTTTCTTT. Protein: CASSLAPQGATEAFF.

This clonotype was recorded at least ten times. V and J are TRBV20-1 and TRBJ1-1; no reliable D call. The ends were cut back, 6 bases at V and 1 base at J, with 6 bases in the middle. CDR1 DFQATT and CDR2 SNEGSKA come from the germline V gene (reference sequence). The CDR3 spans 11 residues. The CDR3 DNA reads TGCAGTGCCCCGGAGAACACTGAAGCTTTCTTT. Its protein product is CSAPENTEAFF.

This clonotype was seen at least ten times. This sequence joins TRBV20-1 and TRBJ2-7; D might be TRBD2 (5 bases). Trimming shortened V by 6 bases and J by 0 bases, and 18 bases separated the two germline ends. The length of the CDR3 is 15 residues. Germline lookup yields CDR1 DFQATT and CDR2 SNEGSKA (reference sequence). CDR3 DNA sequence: TGCAGTGCCACGGTGCGGGCGATGGGCTCCTACGAGCAGTACTTC. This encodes CSATVRAMGSYEQYF.

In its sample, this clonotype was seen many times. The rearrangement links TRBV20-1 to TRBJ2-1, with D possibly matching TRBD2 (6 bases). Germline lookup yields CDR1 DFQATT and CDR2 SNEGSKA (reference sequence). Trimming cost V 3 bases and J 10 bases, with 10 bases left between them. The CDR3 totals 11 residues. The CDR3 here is CSARDAGEQFF. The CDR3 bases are TGCAGTGCTAGGGACGCGGGGGAGCAGTTCTTC.

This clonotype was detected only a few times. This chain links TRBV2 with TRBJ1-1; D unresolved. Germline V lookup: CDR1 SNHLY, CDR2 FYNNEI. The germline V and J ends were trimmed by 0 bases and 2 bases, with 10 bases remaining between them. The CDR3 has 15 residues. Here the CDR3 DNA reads TGTGCCAGCAGTGAAGCACGGAGGTTTAACACTGAAGCTTTCTTT. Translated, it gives CASSEARRFNTEAFF.

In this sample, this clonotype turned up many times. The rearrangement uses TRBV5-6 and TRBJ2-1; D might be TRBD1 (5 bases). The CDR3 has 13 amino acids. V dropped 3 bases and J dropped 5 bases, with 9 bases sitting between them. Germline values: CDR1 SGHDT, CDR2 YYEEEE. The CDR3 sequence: CASSWKGNNEQFF. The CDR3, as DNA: TGTGCCAGCAGCTGGAAGGGGAACAATGAGCAGTTCTTC. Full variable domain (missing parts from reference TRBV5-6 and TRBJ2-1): DAGVTQSPTHLIKTRGQQVTLRCSPKSGHDTVSWYQQALGQGPQFIFQYYEEEERQRGNFPDRFSGHQFPNYSSELNVNALLLGDSALYLCASSWKGNNEQFFGPGTRLTVL.

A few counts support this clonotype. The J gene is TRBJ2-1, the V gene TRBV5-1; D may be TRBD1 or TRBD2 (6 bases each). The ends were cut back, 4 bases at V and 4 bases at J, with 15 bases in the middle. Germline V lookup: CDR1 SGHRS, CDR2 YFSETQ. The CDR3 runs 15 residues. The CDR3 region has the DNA TGCGCCAGCAGCAGGGAGGCTACAGGGTACAATGAGCAGTTCTTC. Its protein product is CASSREATGYNEQFF.

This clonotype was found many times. This CDR3 is CASSLSGNEQFF. DNA of the CDR3: TGCGCCAGCAGCCTTAGCGGGAATGAGCAGTTCTTC. The chain couples TRBV5-1 to TRBJ2-1; 7 bases match TRBD2. There are 12 residues in the CDR3. The V gene end was trimmed by 4 bases and the J gene end by 7 bases; junction bases not matched to a gene: 2. Per the germline V gene, CDR1 is SGHRS and CDR2 is YFSETQ.

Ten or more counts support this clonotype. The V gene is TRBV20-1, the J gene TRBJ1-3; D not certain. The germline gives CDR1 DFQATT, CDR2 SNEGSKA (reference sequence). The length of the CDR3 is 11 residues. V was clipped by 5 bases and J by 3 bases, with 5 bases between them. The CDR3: CSAGRGNTIYF. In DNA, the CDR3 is TGCAGTGCTGGTCGTGGAAACACCATATATTTT.